The 9 T cell receptor beta chains given below trace back to one sample, sequenced in a study of OX40 agonist ivuxolimab in advanced cancers. Repertoires were generated with immunoSEQ multiplex PCR, while TCRdb's copy carries only in-frame clones and drops some. The table includes about 64,000 clones, around 83% detected once. The specimen was CD4+ or CD8+ T cells sorted from blood, collected in a trial of the OX40 agonist ivuxolimab. Source of these receptors: an adult with an advanced solid tumor such as melanoma, head and neck, liver or kidney cancer.

This chain joins TRBV6-6 and TRBJ2-1, with 7 bases fitting TRBD1. The germline V gene has CDR1 MNHNY and CDR2 SVGAGI (reference sequence). The CDR3 loop spans 14 amino acids. The V segment lost 5 bases and the J segment 2 bases; nucleotides outside the gene matches: 3. CDR3 loop: CASSTGQTYNEQFF. CDR3 bases: TGTGCCAGCAGTACGGGACAGACCTACAATGAGCAGTTCTTC.

The V and J genes are TRBV7-9 and TRBJ1-2; TRBD1 matches at 7 bases. Germline CDR1 is SEHNR and CDR2 is FQNEAQ (reference sequence). The CDR3 has 14 residues. Germline trimming cut 5 bases from V and 2 bases from J; bases unmatched to any gene: 5. CDR3 protein: CASSLGDRNYGYTF. The CDR3 nucleotides read TGTGCCAGCAGCCTAGGGGACAGAAACTATGGCTACACCTTC. The variable domain in full, completed from reference TRBV7-9 and TRBJ1-2, reads DTGVSQNPRHKITKRGQNVTFRCDPISEHNRLYWYRQTLGQGPEFLTYFQNEAQLEKSRLLSDRFSAERPKGSFSTLEIQRTEQGDSAMYLCASSLGDRNYGYTFGSGTRLTVV.

The chain joins TRBV10-3 to TRBJ2-1; a weak D match, TRBD1 (8 bases). The CDR3 covers 15 residues. V lost 4 bases and J 9 bases, leaving 19 bases between the germline ends. The germline CDR1 and CDR2 sequences are ENHRY and SYGVKD. Here the CDR3 DNA reads TGTGCCATCAGTGGATTTAACAGGGGGGAGGGTGAGCAGTTCTTC. Protein sequence: CAISGFNRGEGEQFF.

The genes are TRBV10-3 and TRBJ1-1, with 7 bases aligning to TRBD1. Germline loops: CDR1 ENHRY, CDR2 SYGVKD. CDR3 length: 15 residues. Unmatched junction bases numbered 13, after V lost 10 bases and J lost 2 bases. CDR3 coding DNA: TGTGCCACCAGGCCACAGGGGATTATAAACACTGAAGCTTTCTTT. Its protein is CATRPQGIINTEAFF.

The chain links TRBV5-1 to TRBJ2-3, with D possibly matching TRBD2 (6 bases). The CDR3 is 14 residues long. Germline V CDR1 and CDR2: SGHRS, YFSETQ. The V end lost 6 bases, the J end lost 0 bases, and 11 bases lay between the germline ends. CDR3 coding DNA: TGCGCCAGCATAAGGGGAGGTAGCACAGATACGCAGTATTTT. Protein product: CASIRGGSTDTQYF.

The chain carries TRBV9 and TRBJ2-3; D is possibly TRBD2 (6 bases). There are 16 residues in the CDR3. Trimming left V 4 bases short and J 0 bases short, with 15 bases between. The germline gives CDR1 SGDLS, CDR2 YYNGEE. CDR3 residues: CASSPPERVSTDTQYF. The CDR3 DNA follows: TGTGCCAGCAGCCCCCCGGAGCGGGTCAGCACAGATACGCAGTATTTT.

V and J are TRBV7-9 and TRBJ1-2; 7 bases are shared with TRBD1. Germline V CDR1 and CDR2: SEHNR, FQNEAQ (reference sequence). V lost 3 bases and J lost 5; bases outside the gene matches: 3. CDR3 length: 13 amino acids. The CDR3: CASSLRQGYGYTF. CDR3 in DNA: TGTGCCAGCAGCTTGAGACAGGGTTATGGCTACACCTTC. The whole variable domain, filled in from reference TRBV7-9 and TRBJ1-2, reads DTGVSQNPRHKITKRGQNVTFRCDPISEHNRLYWYRQTLGQGPEFLTYFQNEAQLEKSRLLSDRFSAERPKGSFSTLEIQRTEQGDSAMYLCASSLRQGYGYTFGSGTRLTVV.

Ten or more counts support this clone. As DNA, the CDR3 is TGTGCCAGCAGTGAAGGCATCTCCTGGGGCTACACCTTC. It encodes CASSEGISWGYTF. The V call is TRBV6-1, the J call TRBJ1-2; no clear D. Per the germline V gene, CDR1 is MNHNS and CDR2 is SASEGT. V was pared by 1 base and J by 8 bases, with 11 bases between. This CDR3 region has 13 residues.

The J gene is TRBJ2-4, the V gene TRBV7-9, with D possibly being TRBD1 or TRBD2 (5 bases each). The V and J ends lost 1 base and 7 bases respectively, with 11 bases between them. The CDR3 runs to 14 residues. Germline loops: CDR1 SEHNR, CDR2 FQNEAQ (reference sequence). The CDR3 DNA sequence: TGTGCCAGCAGCTTAGACACAGGCGGGAACATTCAGTACTTC. Translation gives CASSLDTGGNIQYF.